Following are 20 T cell receptor beta chains from one sample sequenced in a study of blood T cell repertoires in COVID-19. Only in-frame clones appear in the TCRdb table, and some are missing; sequencing was by immunoSEQ multiplex PCR. The sample lists 210,000 or so clones, 75% to 85% occurring once. Source material: peripheral blood. Receptors originate from a woman aged 25 to 39 with COVID-19, enrolled during active disease.

The V and J genes are TRBV3-1 (or the pseudogene TRBV3-2) and TRBJ2-5; D may be TRBD1 (6 bases). The CDR3 extends over 14 amino acids. V was pared by 1 base and J by 4 bases, with 10 bases between. Germline loops: CDR1 LGHDT, CDR2 YNNKEL (reference sequence). The CDR3 bases are TGTGCCAGCAGCCAAGCAACAGGGAGAGAGACCCAGTACTTC. Its protein product is CASSQATGRETQYF.

Notes on this clone: The junction does not match germline at one end; this may be a read error. The chain carries TRBV5-1 and TRBJ2-7; D possibly corresponds to TRBD2 (5 bases). CDR3 length equals 14 residues. Germline-derived CDR1 and CDR2 are SGHRS and YFSETQ. CDR3 region: CASSLDGGPGEQYF. CDR3 DNA sequence: TGCGCCAGCAGTTTGGACGGTGGCCCGGGGGAGCAGTACTTC.

The chain combines TRBV20-1 with TRBJ2-3, with 14 bases fitting TRBD2. With V trimmed by 3 bases and J by 2 bases, 16 bases remained unmatched. Germline V gene lookup returns CDR1 DFQATT and CDR2 SNEGSKA (reference sequence). CDR3 length: 20 residues. This CDR3 reads CSASPPPTSGGGGYTDTQYF. CDR3 DNA: TGCAGTGCTAGTCCCCCCCCGACTAGCGGGGGGGGAGGGTACACAGATACGCAGTATTTT.

This sequence joins TRBV4-3 and TRBJ2-7; tentative D call: TRBD2 (6 bases). Germline V gene data show CDR1 as LGHNA and CDR2 as YSLEER. The CDR3 covers 18 residues. The germline V and J ends were trimmed by 3 bases and 2 bases, with 23 bases remaining between them. CDR3 region: CASSHEWGRTTIPYEQYF. CDR3 bases: TGCGCCAGCAGCCACGAATGGGGAAGGACTACGATCCCCTACGAGCAGTACTTC.

The V call is TRBV28, the J call TRBJ1-5; D might be TRBD1 (5 bases). Deletions cut 2 bases from V and 0 bases from J, with 23 bases between. CDR3 length equals 20 residues. Germline V gives CDR1 MDHEN, CDR2 SYDVKM. Here the CDR3 reads CASSLQLWGKGGSSNQPQHF. CDR3 nucleotide sequence: TGTGCCAGCAGTTTACAGTTGTGGGGCAAAGGAGGGTCTAGCAATCAGCCCCAGCATTTT.

The gene calls are TRBV7-9 and TRBJ2-7; no clear D gene. The CDR3 has 14 residues. Germline CDR1 is SEHNR and CDR2 is FQNEAQ (reference sequence). Trimming removed 1 base from V and 0 bases from J, with 7 bases in between. CDR3 coding DNA: TGTGCCAGCAGCTTAGATTCCGGCTCCTACGAGCAGTACTTC. This translates into CASSLDSGSYEQYF.

The V gene is TRBV5-6, the J gene TRBJ1-2; a possible D gene is TRBD1 (5 bases). Germline assignment: CDR1 SGHDT and CDR2 YYEEEE. The CDR3 spans 17 residues. The V gene lost 1 base and the J gene lost 4 bases, with 20 bases spanning the gap. The CDR3 nucleotides are TGTGCCAGCAGCTTGCGGTTTATCTTGGGGGGTTCCTATGGCTACACCTTC. It specifies CASSLRFILGGSYGYTF. Supplemented by reference TRBV5-6 and TRBJ1-2, the full variable domain reads DAGVTQSPTHLIKTRGQQVTLRCSPKSGHDTVSWYQQALGQGPQFIFQYYEEEERQRGNFPDRFSGHQFPNYSSELNVNALLLGDSALYLCASSLRFILGGSYGYTFGSGTRLTVV.

The chain uses TRBV5-6 and TRBJ2-2, with 9 bases matching TRBD1. J gave up 6 bases and V 5 bases, and 5 bases lay outside the gene matches. Germline V gene data show CDR1 as SGHDT and CDR2 as YYEEEE. The CDR3 is 14 amino acids. CDR3 residues: CASRTGTGSGELFF. The DNA for the CDR3 is TGTGCCAGCAGAACCGGGACAGGGTCCGGGGAGCTGTTTTTT.

This clone was picked up a small number of times. The rearrangement joins TRBV18 to TRBJ2-1; 9 bases line up with TRBD1. The CDR3 is 16 amino acids. Germline V gene data show CDR1 as KGHSH and CDR2 as LQKENI. Germline trimming cut 5 bases from V and 4 bases from J; bases unmatched to any gene: 9. The CDR3 DNA sequence: TGTGCCAGCTCAGATCGGACAGGGGCGGGTTACAATGAGCAGTTCTTC. Its protein is CASSDRTGAGYNEQFF.

The chain has TRBV6-5 and TRBJ1-1; weak D call: TRBD1 (6 bases). This CDR3 region has 15 residues. Trimming pared 5 bases from V and 7 bases from J, leaving 20 bases between. Germline CDR1 reads MNHEY; CDR2 reads SVGAGI. CDR3 amino acids: CASSITQGLYGEAFF. CDR3 coding DNA: TGTGCCAGCAGTATCACACAGGGTTTGTATGGTGAAGCTTTCTTT.

This sequence joins TRBV4-2 and TRBJ1-2, with a possible D match to TRBD1 (6 bases). The germline CDR1 and CDR2 sequences are LGHNA and YNFKEQ. V was pared by 1 base and J by 7 bases, with 16 bases between. The CDR3 totals 15 residues. The CDR3 reads CASSQGAGVDSGYTF. CDR3 coding DNA: TGTGCCAGCAGCCAAGGGGCAGGGGTGGATTCTGGCTACACCTTC.

This chain uses TRBV19 with TRBJ1-5, with 9 bases lining up with TRBD1. In germline, CDR1 is LNHDA, CDR2 SQIVND (reference sequence). Trimming took 5 bases from V and 15 from J; bases not matched to a gene: 11. This CDR3 is built from 13 residues. The CDR3 protein is CASSLLQGALLHF. The DNA of the CDR3 is TGTGCCAGTAGTCTGTTACAGGGGGCCCTATTGCATTTT. The entire variable domain, with the rest obtained from reference TRBV19 and TRBJ1-5, is as follows: DGGITQSPKYLFRKEGQNVTLSCEQNLNHDAMYWYRQDPGQGLRLIYYSQIVNDFQKGDIAEGYSVSREKKESFPLTVTSAQKNPTAFYLCASSLLQGALLHFGDGTRLSIL.

The V and J genes are TRBV5-1 and TRBJ1-1; possibly TRBD1 for D (6 bases). Trimming left V 3 bases short and J 2 bases short, with 23 bases between. The CDR3 consists of 18 residues. Germline V lookup: CDR1 SGHRS, CDR2 YFSETQ. The CDR3 DNA is TGCGCCAGCAGCTCCCGGGAGGGATGGGGGCGGTCCAACACTGAAGCTTTCTTT. Residues: CASSSREGWGRSNTEAFF.

In this sample, this clone turned up many times. V gene TRBV5-1 combines with J gene TRBJ2-3; perhaps TRBD2 as D (6 bases). Germline CDR1 SGHRS, CDR2 YFSETQ. CDR3 length equals 15 residues. V dropped 2 bases and J dropped 2 bases, with 12 bases sitting between them. The CDR3 region has the DNA TGCGCCAGCAGCTTAAGGGACTCCCCCACAGATACGCAGTATTTT. This encodes CASSLRDSPTDTQYF.

The chain has TRBV11-2 and TRBJ2-7, with 9 positions matching TRBD2. CDR1 is SGHAT, CDR2 FQNNGV, per germline. The CDR3 spans 15 residues. V lost 5 bases, J lost 7 bases, and 12 bases stayed unmatched. CDR3 nucleotides: TGTGCCAGCAGCCCACGACTAGCGGATAGAGGGGAGCAGTACTTC. Encoded protein: CASSPRLADRGEQYF.

This clone was recorded many times. The chain employs TRBV9 and TRBJ2-7; TRBD2 agrees at 9 bases. Unmatched junction bases numbered 8, after V lost 1 base and J lost 3 bases. Germline lookup yields CDR1 SGDLS and CDR2 YYNGEE. The CDR3 is made up of 16 amino acids. The CDR3 loop is CASSVSSASGIYEQYF. The DNA of the CDR3 is TGTGCCAGCAGCGTAAGTTCCGCTAGCGGGATCTACGAGCAGTACTTC.

This chain connects TRBV14 to TRBJ2-7; 12 bases match TRBD2. The junction had 9 bases not matched to a gene; V was cut back by 5 bases and J by 4 bases. Looked up from germline, CDR1 is SGHDN and CDR2 is FVKESK. This CDR3 comprises 16 residues. The CDR3 bases are TGTGCCAGCAGCTCCGTACTAGCGGGGGGACCTTACGAGCAGTACTTC. Translation gives CASSSVLAGGPYEQYF.

The rearrangement uses TRBV27 and TRBJ2-3; D might be TRBD1 (5 bases). Germline CDR1 MNHEY, CDR2 SMNVEV (reference sequence). Trimming stripped 4 bases from V and 2 bases from J, with 13 bases between. This CDR3 contains 15 residues. CDR3 residues: CASSSLAGNTDTQYF. CDR3 nucleotide sequence: TGTGCCAGCAGTTCTCTCGCAGGGAACACAGATACGCAGTATTTT.

J is TRBJ2-1 and V is TRBV29-1, with 9 bases matching TRBD2. Per germline, CDR1 SQVTM and CDR2 ANQGSEA. The length of the CDR3 is 13 residues. V was clipped by 4 bases and J by 7 bases; unmatched bases: 5. CDR3 sequence (DNA): TGCAGCGTTGGGATAGCGGGGGATAATGAGCAGTTCTTC. Translating gives CSVGIAGDNEQFF.

The rearrangement uses TRBV28 and TRBJ2-7, with 8 bases lining up with TRBD1. V dropped 8 bases and J dropped 3; count of bases not matched to a gene: 6. CDR1 is MDHEN and CDR2 is SYDVKM in the germline V gene. CDR3 length equals 13 residues. DNA of the CDR3: TGTGCCAGCTGGACAGGGCTAGACTACGAGCAGTACTTC. It yields the protein CASWTGLDYEQYF. The full variable domain, rest sourced from reference TRBV28 and TRBJ2-7, is DVKVTQSSRYLVKRTGEKVFLECVQDMDHENMFWYRQDPGLGLRLIYFSYDVKMKEKGDIPEGYSVSREKKERFSLILESASTNQTSMYLCASWTGLDYEQYFGPGTRLTVT.